Shown below are 19 T cell receptor beta chains from a single sample sequenced in a study of T cell responses to AZD1222 COVID-19 vaccine. Sequencing was performed with immunoSEQ multiplex PCR; in TCRdb, only in-frame clones are kept and a portion is missing. The repertoire holds about 130,000 clones, with approximately 91% as singletons. This specimen was peripheral blood, taken on day 0 of AZD1222 vaccination. The receptors originated from an adult in good health.

This chain uses TRBV5-1 with TRBJ2-7; 9 nucleotides line up with TRBD1. The CDR3 has 14 residues. Per the germline V gene, CDR1 is SGHRS and CDR2 is YFSETQ. V gave up 4 bases and J gave up 4 bases; unmatched junction bases: 6. The CDR3: CASSARTGDYEQYF. For the CDR3, the DNA is TGCGCCAGCAGCGCGAGGACAGGGGATTACGAGCAGTACTTC. Combining the CDR3 with reference TRBV5-1 and TRBJ2-7 gives the whole variable domain KAGVTQTPRYLIKTRGQQVTLSCSPISGHRSVSWYQQTPGQGLQFLFEYFSETQRNKGNFPGRFSGRQFSNSRSEMNVSTLELGDSALYLCASSARTGDYEQYFGPGTRLTVT.

J is TRBJ1-1 and V is TRBV11-2, with D perhaps TRBD1 (5 bases). The length of the CDR3 is 16 residues. Germline-derived CDR1 and CDR2 are SGHAT and FQNNGV. The V gene lost 2 bases and the J gene lost 6 bases, with 19 bases spanning the gap. The chain's CDR3 is CASSLSRGNTNSEAFF. In nucleotides, the CDR3 is TGTGCCAGCAGCTTAAGTAGGGGCAACACTAACTCTGAAGCTTTCTTT.

The rearrangement uses TRBV11-1 and TRBJ1-1, with D unresolved. The germline gives CDR1 SGHAT, CDR2 FQDESV (reference sequence). The CDR3 spans 15 residues. V was shortened by 2 bases and J by 8 bases, with 18 bases between the two germline ends. The CDR3 DNA sequence: TGTGCCAGCAGCTTATCTCAGGTGACCTTGGCCGAAGCTTTCTTT. This sequence encodes CASSLSQVTLAEAFF.

This chain links TRBV18 with TRBJ1-2, with a weak D call TRBD1 (5 bases). Germline V gene sequence: CDR1 KGHSH, CDR2 LQKENI. The CDR3 length is 17 residues. V lost 1 base to trimming and J lost 0 bases, with 15 bases between them. As DNA, the CDR3 is TGTGCCAGCTCACCACTTCCAGGGATCAATGCTAACTATGGCTACACCTTC. Translation: CASSPLPGINANYGYTF.

The CDR3 loop reads CASSLRISGGDEQFF. In nucleotides, the CDR3 is TGTGCCAGCAGCTTACGGATTAGCGGGGGGGATGAGCAGTTCTTC. The chain carries TRBV11-2 and TRBJ2-1; 11 nucleotides match TRBD2. The germline V gene has CDR1 SGHAT and CDR2 FQNNGV. The CDR3 has 15 amino acids. The J segment lost 8 bases and the V segment lost 2 bases, leaving 5 bases of the junction unmatched.

This clone has just a few counts. The CDR3 is CAITPSGGTDTQYF. CDR3 bases: TGTGCCATCACCCCCAGCGGGGGCACAGATACGCAGTATTTT. The chain combines TRBV10-3 with TRBJ2-3; 7 nucleotides line up with TRBD2. The trim removed 7 bases at V and 1 base at J, leaving 5 bases unmatched. CDR1 and CDR2 from the germline V gene are ENHRY and SYGVKD. The CDR3 is 14 residues long.

The chain recombines TRBV9 with TRBJ2-3, with 7 bases lining up with TRBD2. The J segment lost 8 bases and the V segment lost 8 bases, leaving 14 bases of the junction unmatched. The CDR3 is 14 amino acids. Looked up from germline, CDR1 is SGDLS and CDR2 is YYNGEE. The chain's CDR3 is CASPAGSQVGTQYF. In DNA, the CDR3 is TGTGCCAGTCCAGCGGGGTCCCAAGTCGGTACGCAGTATTTT. Combining the CDR3 with reference TRBV9 and TRBJ2-3 gives the whole variable domain DSGVTQTPKHLITATGQRVTLRCSPRSGDLSVYWYQQSLDQGLQFLIQYYNGEERAKGNILERFSAQQFPDLHSELNLSSLELGDSALYFCASPAGSQVGTQYFGPGTRLTVL.

The V and J genes are TRBV24-1 and TRBJ1-5; D perhaps matches TRBD1 (5 bases). Germline V gene sequence: CDR1 KGHDR, CDR2 SFDVKD. This CDR3 contains 15 residues. The germline V and J ends were trimmed by 7 bases and 5 bases, with 17 bases remaining between them. The CDR3 DNA reads as TGTGCCACCAGATTGCGGGACCCTCAAGATCAGCCCCAGCATTTT. Protein product: CATRLRDPQDQPQHF.

V gene TRBV5-4 combines with J gene TRBJ1-4; 9 bases align to TRBD1. The CDR3 runs to 15 residues. Germline V gives CDR1 SGHNT, CDR2 YYREEE (reference sequence). J gave up 4 bases and V 4 bases, and 5 bases lay outside the gene matches. The CDR3 region has the DNA TGTGCCAGCAGCCGCGGGACAGGGCTTAATGAAAAACTGTTTTTT. Translation: CASSRGTGLNEKLFF.

The gene calls are TRBV30 and TRBJ1-2; 8 nucleotides agree with TRBD1. The length of the CDR3 is 14 residues. The germline V gene encodes CDR1 GTSNPN and CDR2 SVGIG (reference sequence). Trimming removed 5 bases from V and 4 bases from J; junction bases left unmatched: 9. Written as DNA, the CDR3 is TGTGCCTGGGACAGGGGCACGTTGGTCTATGGCTACACCTTC. Translated, it gives CAWDRGTLVYGYTF. Full variable domain (outside the CDR3, taken from reference TRBV30 and TRBJ1-2): SQTIHQWPATLVQPVGSPLSLECTVEGTSNPNLYWYRQAAGRGLQLLFYSVGIGQISSEVPQNLSASRPQDRQFILSSKKLLLSDSGFYLCAWDRGTLVYGYTFGSGTRLTVV.

The chain couples TRBV10-3 to TRBJ1-1; 9 bases map to TRBD1. With V trimmed by 7 bases and J by 3 bases, 6 bases remained unmatched. Germline values: CDR1 ENHRY, CDR2 SYGVKD. The length of the CDR3 is 14 residues. The CDR3 loop is CAIKGTGKYTEAFF. DNA of the CDR3: TGTGCCATCAAAGGGACAGGGAAATACACTGAAGCTTTCTTT.

The chain has TRBV6-5 and TRBJ1-2; D uncertain. V lost 5 bases to trimming and J lost 7 bases, with 11 bases between them. Germline V gives CDR1 MNHEY, CDR2 SVGAGI. The CDR3 spans 12 residues. The CDR3 DNA follows: TGTGCCAGCAGTACGACGGACTCTGGCTACACCTTC. Translating gives CASSTTDSGYTF.

V is TRBV7-6 and J is TRBJ1-6; 9 bases map to TRBD1. Per the germline V gene, CDR1 is SGHVS and CDR2 is FNYEAQ. Losses at the gene ends were 3 bases for V and 7 bases for J; bases not matched to a gene: 4. The CDR3 covers 15 residues. CDR3 loop: CASSFGTGNNSPLHF. The CDR3 region has the DNA TGTGCCAGCAGCTTTGGGACAGGGAACAATTCACCCCTCCACTTT.

On this clone: The identical CDR3 is also encoded by other nucleotide sequences in the sample. The genes are TRBV29-1 and TRBJ1-1, with 7 positions matching TRBD1. Germline CDR1 reads SQVTM; CDR2 reads ANQGSEA. The V segment lost 4 bases and the J segment 0 bases; nucleotides outside the gene matches: 2. The CDR3 extends over 13 amino acids. The CDR3 here is CSVGQGLNTEAFF. The CDR3 DNA follows: TGCAGCGTTGGACAGGGACTGAACACTGAAGCTTTCTTT.

The count of this clone is one. This sequence joins TRBV4-3 and TRBJ2-7; no clear D. Trimming left V 0 bases short and J 4 bases short, with 16 bases between. This CDR3 is built from 16 residues. Germline V gives CDR1 LGHNA, CDR2 YSLEER. CDR3 residues: CASSQDPGSLGYEQYF. CDR3 nucleotides: TGCGCCAGCAGCCAAGATCCAGGCTCCTTGGGATACGAGCAGTACTTC.

The rearrangement uses TRBV6-1 and TRBJ1-1; perhaps TRBD1 as D (5 bases). Germline CDR1 MNHNS, CDR2 SASEGT. The V end was cut by 0 bases, the J end by 4 bases, with 6 bases between. The CDR3 extends over 13 amino acids. The CDR3 nucleotides are TGTGCCAGCAGTGAAGCCCAGGGCACTGAAGCTTTCTTT. Amino acid sequence: CASSEAQGTEAFF.

The CDR3 is CASSPRTLLGETQYF. CDR3 coding DNA: TGTGCCAGCAGTCCCAGGACCCTTTTGGGGGAGACCCAGTACTTC. The rearrangement uses TRBV27 and TRBJ2-5; D is uncertain. V lost 5 bases to trimming and J lost 5 bases, with 18 bases between them. Germline-derived CDR1 and CDR2 are MNHEY and SMNVEV (reference sequence). CDR3 length: 15 residues.

The chain uses TRBV6-5 and TRBJ1-3; D gene ambiguous. The CDR3 has 12 amino acids. V shed 10 bases and J shed 1 base, with 8 bases lying between them. The V gene's germline CDR1 is MNHEY and CDR2 SVGAGI. The CDR3 loop reads CATLGSGNTIYF. The DNA of the CDR3 is TGTGCCACTTTGGGGTCTGGAAACACCATATATTTT.

V gene TRBV24-1 combines with J gene TRBJ1-1; D call uncertain. V was cut by 12 bases and J by 3 bases, with 25 bases left in between. Germline V gives CDR1 KGHDR, CDR2 SFDVKD. The CDR3 runs to 16 residues. The chain's CDR3 is CAAAPRVEWRDTEAFF. In DNA, the CDR3 is TGTGCCGCAGCCCCGAGGGTAGAGTGGCGGGACACTGAAGCTTTCTTT.